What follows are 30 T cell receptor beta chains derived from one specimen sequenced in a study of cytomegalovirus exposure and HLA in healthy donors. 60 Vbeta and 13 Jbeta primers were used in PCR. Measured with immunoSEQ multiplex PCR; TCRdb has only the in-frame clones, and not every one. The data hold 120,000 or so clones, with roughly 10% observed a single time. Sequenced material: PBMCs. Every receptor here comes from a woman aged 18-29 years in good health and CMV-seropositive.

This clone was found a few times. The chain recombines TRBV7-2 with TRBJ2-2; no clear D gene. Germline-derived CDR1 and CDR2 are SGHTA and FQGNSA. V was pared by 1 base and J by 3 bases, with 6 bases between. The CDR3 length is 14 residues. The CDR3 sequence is CASSLGRYTGELFF. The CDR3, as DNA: TGTGCCAGCAGCTTAGGCAGGTACACCGGGGAGCTGTTTTTT.

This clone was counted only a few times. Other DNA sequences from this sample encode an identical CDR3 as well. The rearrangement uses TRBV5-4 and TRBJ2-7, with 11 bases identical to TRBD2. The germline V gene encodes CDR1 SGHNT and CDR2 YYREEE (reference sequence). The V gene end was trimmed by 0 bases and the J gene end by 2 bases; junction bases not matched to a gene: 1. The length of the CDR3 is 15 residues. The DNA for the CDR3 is TGTGCCAGCAGCTTGGTAGCGGGAGGGACCTACGAGCAGTACTTC. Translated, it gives CASSLVAGGTYEQYF.

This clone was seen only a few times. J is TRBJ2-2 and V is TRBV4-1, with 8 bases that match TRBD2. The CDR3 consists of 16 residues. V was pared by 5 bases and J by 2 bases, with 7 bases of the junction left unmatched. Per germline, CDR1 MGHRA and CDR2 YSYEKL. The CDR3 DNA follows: TGCGCCAGCAGCGATCTAGCGGGTCTAAACACCGGGGAGCTGTTTTTT. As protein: CASSDLAGLNTGELFF.

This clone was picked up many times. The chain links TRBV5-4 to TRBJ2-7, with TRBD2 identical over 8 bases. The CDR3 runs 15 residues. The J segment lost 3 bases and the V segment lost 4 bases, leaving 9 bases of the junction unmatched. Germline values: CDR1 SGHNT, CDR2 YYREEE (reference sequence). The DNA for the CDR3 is TGTGCCAGCAGCGGAACAGCGGGAGTCGTCTACGAGCAGTACTTC. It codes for CASSGTAGVVYEQYF.

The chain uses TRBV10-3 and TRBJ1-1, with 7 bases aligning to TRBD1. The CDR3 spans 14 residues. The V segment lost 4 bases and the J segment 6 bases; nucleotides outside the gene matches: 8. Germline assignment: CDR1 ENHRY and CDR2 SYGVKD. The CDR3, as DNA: TGTGCCATCAGTGCCTCCATAGGGACAGCTGAAGCTTTCTTT. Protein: CAISASIGTAEAFF.

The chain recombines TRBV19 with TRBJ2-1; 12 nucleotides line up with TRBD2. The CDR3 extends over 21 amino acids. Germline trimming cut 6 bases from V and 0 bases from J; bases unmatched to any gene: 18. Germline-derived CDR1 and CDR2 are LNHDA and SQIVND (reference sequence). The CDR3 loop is CASRTTTLAGGSVSSYNEQFF. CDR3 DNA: TGTGCCAGTAGAACCACCACCCTAGCGGGAGGGAGTGTTAGCTCCTACAATGAGCAGTTCTTC.

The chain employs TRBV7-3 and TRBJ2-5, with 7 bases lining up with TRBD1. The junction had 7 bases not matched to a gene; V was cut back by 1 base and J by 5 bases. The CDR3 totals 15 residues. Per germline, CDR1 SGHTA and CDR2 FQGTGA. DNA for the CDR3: TGTGCCAGCAGCTTAAGGGGACAGTCCCGGGAGACCCAGTACTTC. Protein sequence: CASSLRGQSRETQYF.

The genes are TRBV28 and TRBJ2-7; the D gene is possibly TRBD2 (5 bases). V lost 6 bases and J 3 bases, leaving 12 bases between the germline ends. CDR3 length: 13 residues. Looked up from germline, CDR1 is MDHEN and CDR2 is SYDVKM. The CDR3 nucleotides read TGTGCCAGCAGCCGACATACTAGCTACGAGCAGTACTTC. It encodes CASSRHTSYEQYF.

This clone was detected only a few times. As DNA, the CDR3 is TGCGCCAGCAGCCCGGGGGACAGGGTATACGGCTACACCTTC. This gives the protein CASSPGDRVYGYTF. The chain joins TRBV5-1 to TRBJ1-2, with 9 bases that match TRBD1. Per germline, CDR1 SGHRS and CDR2 YFSETQ. J was trimmed by 8 bases and V by 4 bases; bases with no gene match: 9. The CDR3 sequence is 14 residues long.

The CDR3 protein is CASSLTGTGTNTGELFF. CDR3 in DNA: TGTGCCAGCAGCTTAACGGGGACAGGGACGAACACCGGGGAGCTGTTTTTT. J is TRBJ2-2 and V is TRBV7-3; 9 bases map to TRBD1. The germline V gene encodes CDR1 SGHTA and CDR2 FQGTGA. The CDR3 is 17 amino acids. With V trimmed by 0 bases and J by 0 bases, 2 bases remained unmatched.

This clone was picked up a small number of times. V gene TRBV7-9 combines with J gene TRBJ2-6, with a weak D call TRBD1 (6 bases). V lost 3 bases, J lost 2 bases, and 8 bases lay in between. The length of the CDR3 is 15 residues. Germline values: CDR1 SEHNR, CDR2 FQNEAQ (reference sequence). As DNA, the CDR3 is TGTGCCAGCAGCTTCACAGGGCCTGGGGCCAACGTCCTGACTTTC. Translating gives CASSFTGPGANVLTF.

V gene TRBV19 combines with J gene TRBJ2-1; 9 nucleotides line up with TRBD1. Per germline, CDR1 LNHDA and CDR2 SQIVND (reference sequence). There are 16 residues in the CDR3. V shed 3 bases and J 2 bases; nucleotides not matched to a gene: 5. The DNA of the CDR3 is TGTGCCAGTAGTATCCTAGGGACAGGGACCTACAATGAGCAGTTCTTC. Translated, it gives CASSILGTGTYNEQFF.

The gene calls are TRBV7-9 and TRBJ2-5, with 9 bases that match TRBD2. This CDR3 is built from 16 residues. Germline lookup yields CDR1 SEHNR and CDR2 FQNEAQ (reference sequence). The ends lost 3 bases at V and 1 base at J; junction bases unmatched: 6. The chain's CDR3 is CASSFGLAGTQETQYF. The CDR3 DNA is TGTGCCAGCAGCTTCGGTCTAGCGGGGACCCAAGAGACCCAGTACTTC.

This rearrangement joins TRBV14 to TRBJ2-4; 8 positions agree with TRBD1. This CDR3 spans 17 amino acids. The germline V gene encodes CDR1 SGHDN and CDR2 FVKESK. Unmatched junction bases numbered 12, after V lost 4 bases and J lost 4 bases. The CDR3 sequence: CASSLGEGTGLKNIQYF. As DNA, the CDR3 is TGTGCCAGCAGCCTCGGAGAAGGGACAGGCCTTAAAAACATTCAGTACTTC.

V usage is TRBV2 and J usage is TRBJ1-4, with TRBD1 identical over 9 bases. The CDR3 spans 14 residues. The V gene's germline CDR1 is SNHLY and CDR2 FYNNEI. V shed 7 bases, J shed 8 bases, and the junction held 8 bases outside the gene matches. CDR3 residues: CASTTQGAEEKLFF. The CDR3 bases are TGTGCCAGCACTACACAGGGGGCAGAGGAAAAACTGTTTTTT.

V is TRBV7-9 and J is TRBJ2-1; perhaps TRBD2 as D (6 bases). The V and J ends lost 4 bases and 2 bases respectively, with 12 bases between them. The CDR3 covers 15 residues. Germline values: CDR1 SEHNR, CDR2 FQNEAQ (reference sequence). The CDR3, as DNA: TGTGCCAGCAGCTACCGTGGCGGGACCTACAATGAGCAGTTCTTC. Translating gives CASSYRGGTYNEQFF.

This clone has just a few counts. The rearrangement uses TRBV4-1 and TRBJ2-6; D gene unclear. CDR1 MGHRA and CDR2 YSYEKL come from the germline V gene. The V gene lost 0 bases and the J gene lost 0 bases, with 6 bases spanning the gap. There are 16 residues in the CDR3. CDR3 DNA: TGCGCCAGCAGCCAAGAGTGGAGCTCTGGGGCCAACGTCCTGACTTTC. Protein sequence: CASSQEWSSGANVLTF.

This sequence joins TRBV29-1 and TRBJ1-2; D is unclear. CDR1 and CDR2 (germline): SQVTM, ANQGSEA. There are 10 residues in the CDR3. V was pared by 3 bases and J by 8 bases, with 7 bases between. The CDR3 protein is CSVEAWGYTF. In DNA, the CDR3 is TGCAGCGTTGAGGCCTGGGGCTACACCTTC.

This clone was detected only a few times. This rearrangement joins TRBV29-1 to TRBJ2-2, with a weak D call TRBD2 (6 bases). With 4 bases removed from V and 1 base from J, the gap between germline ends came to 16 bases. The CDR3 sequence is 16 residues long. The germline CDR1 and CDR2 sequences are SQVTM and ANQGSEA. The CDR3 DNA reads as TGCAGCGTTGTTACGGCCGGGGGTAGGAACACCGGGGAGCTGTTTTTT. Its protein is CSVVTAGGRNTGELFF.

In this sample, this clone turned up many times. In DNA form, the CDR3 reads TGTGCCAGCAGCTTGGGGCTAGCGGGAAGGGGCGAGCAGTACTTC. Translating it yields CASSLGLAGRGEQYF. The V and J genes are TRBV5-5 and TRBJ2-7; 9 nucleotides match TRBD2. With V trimmed by 0 bases and J by 6 bases, 7 bases remained unmatched. CDR3 length equals 15 residues. Per the germline V gene, CDR1 is SGHKS and CDR2 is YYEKEE (reference sequence).

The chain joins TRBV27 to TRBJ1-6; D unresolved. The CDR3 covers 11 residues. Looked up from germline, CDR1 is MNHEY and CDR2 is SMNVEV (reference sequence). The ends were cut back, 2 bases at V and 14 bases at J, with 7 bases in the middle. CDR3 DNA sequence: TGTGCCAGCAGTTTAGCCGGTACCCTCCACTTT. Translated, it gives CASSLAGTLHF.

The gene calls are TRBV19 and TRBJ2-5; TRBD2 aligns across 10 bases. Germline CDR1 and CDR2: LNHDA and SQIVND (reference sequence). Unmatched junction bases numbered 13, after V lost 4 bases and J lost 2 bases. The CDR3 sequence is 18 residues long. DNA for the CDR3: TGTGCCAGTAGTAGGGCTAGCGGGAGTTATGGAGGGCAAGAGACCCAGTACTTC. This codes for CASSRASGSYGGQETQYF.

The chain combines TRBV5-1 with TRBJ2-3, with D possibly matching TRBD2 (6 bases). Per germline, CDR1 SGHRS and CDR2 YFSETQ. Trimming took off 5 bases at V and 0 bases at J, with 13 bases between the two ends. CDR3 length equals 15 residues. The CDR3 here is CASRMGGSSTDTQYF. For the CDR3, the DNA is TGCGCCAGCAGGATGGGGGGTTCTAGCACAGATACGCAGTATTTT.

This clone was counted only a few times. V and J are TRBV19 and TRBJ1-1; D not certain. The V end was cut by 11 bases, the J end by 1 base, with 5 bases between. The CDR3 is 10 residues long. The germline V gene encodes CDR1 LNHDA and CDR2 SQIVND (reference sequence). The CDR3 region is CASGNTEAFF. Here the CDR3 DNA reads TGTGCCTCAGGGAACACTGAAGCTTTCTTT.

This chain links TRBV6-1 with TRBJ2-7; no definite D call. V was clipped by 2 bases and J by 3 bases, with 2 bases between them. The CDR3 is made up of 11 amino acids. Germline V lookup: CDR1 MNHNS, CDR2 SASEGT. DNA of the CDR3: TGTGCCAGCAGTGAAAACTACGAGCAGTACGTC. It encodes CASSENYEQYV.

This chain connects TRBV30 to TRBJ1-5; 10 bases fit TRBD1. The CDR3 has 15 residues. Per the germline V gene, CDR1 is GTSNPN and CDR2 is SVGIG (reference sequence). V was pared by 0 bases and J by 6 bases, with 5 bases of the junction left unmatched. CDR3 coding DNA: TGTGCCTGGAGTGTAGGGGGGGACAGGGGTCAGCCCCAGCATTTT. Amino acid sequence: CAWSVGGDRGQPQHF.

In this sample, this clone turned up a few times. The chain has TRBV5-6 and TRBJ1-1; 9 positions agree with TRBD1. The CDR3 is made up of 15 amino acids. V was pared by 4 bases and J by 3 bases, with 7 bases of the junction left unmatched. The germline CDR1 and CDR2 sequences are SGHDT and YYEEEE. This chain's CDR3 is CASSRPGQGDTEAFF. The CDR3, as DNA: TGTGCCAGCAGCCGTCCGGGACAGGGTGACACTGAAGCTTTCTTT.

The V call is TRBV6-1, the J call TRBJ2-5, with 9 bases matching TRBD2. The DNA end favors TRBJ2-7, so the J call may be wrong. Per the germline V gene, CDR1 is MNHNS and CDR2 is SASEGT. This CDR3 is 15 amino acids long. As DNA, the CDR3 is TGTGCCAGCAGTCCGACTAGCGGAGCCTCCTACGAGCAGTACTTC. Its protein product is CASSPTSGASYEQYF.

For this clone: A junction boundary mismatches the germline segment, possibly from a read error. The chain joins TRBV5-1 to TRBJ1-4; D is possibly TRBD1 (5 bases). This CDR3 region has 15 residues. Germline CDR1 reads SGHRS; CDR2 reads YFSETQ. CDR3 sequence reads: CASSLGGTPDEKLFF. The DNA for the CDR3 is TGCGCCAGCAGCTTGGGCGGGACCCCGGATGAGAAACTGTTTTTT.

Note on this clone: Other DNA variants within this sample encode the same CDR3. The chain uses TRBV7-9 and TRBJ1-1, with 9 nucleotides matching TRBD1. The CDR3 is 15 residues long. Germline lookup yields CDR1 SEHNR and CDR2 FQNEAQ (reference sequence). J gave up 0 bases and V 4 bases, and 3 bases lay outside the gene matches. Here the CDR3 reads CASSSGQGMNTEAFF. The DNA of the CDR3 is TGTGCCAGCAGCTCCGGACAGGGGATGAACACTGAAGCTTTCTTT.